What follows is one T cell receptor (beta chain) and its context. Its target is unknown. The authors ran the assay at deep level. The protocol was immunoSEQ multiplex PCR, while the TCRdb copy is restricted to in-frame clones and leaves out a portion. The data show just over 2,000,000 clones, with approximately 94% seen just once and 0.9% to 1.3% held by the top ten. This entry belongs to a study of shared clonotypes between healthy human individuals. V lost 7 bases, J lost 5 bases, and 15 bases lay in between. The V gene's germline CDR1 is MNHEY and CDR2 SMNVEV (reference sequence). The CDR3 has 14 amino acids. Naivety among CD8 cells was defined by CD45RO negativity and positive CCR7 selection, thereby excluding terminally differentiated effector memory CD45RA+ cells. General study results and limits: Incomplete sequencing of sorted subsets was indicated by rarefaction despite large depth. Only blood underwent sampling, and tissue repertoires likely differ. Compared with memory subsets, naive subsets generally had larger estimated richness.

This chain connects TRBV27 to TRBJ2-1; a weak D match, TRBD2 (5 bases). Sequencing was done on a sample of naive CD8+ T cells sorted from blood. The receptor was isolated from a man aged 18 to 30 in good health. The CDR3: CASTSEKGDNEQFF. DNA of the CDR3: TGTGCCAGCACCTCGGAGAAGGGAGACAATGAGCAGTTCTTC.